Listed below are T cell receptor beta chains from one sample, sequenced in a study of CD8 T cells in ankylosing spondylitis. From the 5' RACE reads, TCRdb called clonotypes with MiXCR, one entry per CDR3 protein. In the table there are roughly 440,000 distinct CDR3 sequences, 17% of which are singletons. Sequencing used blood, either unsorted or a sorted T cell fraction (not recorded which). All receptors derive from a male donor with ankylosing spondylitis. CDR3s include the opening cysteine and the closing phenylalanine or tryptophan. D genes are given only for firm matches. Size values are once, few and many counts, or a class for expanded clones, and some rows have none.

CDR3nt: TGCAGTAACAGAGGGGGTTCCTACAATGAGCAGTTCTTC; CDR3aa: CSNRGGSYNEQFF; abundance: NA; v_gene: TRBV20-1; d_gene: NA; j_gene: TRBJ2-1
CDR3nt: TGTGCCAGCAGCGTAGGGGCTAGCGGGAGGACTGAGCAGTTCTTC; CDR3aa: CASSVGASGRTEQFF; abundance: few; v_gene: TRBV9; d_gene: TRBD2; j_gene: TRBJ2-1
CDR3nt: TGTGCCAGCAGCCCCGGACAGGGGACCGGGGAGCTGTTTTTT; CDR3aa: CASSPGQGTGELFF; abundance: many; v_gene: TRBV5-5; d_gene: TRBD1; j_gene: TRBJ2-2
CDR3nt: TGTGCCAGCAGCTTACGAGGGTATGAGGACGAGCAGTACTTC; CDR3aa: CASSLRGYEDEQYF; abundance: few; v_gene: TRBV7-2; d_gene: NA; j_gene: TRBJ2-7
CDR3nt: TGTGCCAATTCACAGGGGGCCAAGAACACTGAAGCTTTCTTT; CDR3aa: CANSQGAKNTEAFF; abundance: few; v_gene: TRBV2; d_gene: TRBD1; j_gene: TRBJ1-1
CDR3nt: TGTGCCAGCAGTGAAGACAGGGCTCTTGGTCAGCCCCAGCATTTT; CDR3aa: CASSEDRALGQPQHF; abundance: many; v_gene: TRBV2; d_gene: NA; j_gene: TRBJ1-5
CDR3nt: TGTGCCAGCAGTTACCCGCTTGCGGAACTAACAACTAATGAAAAACTGTTTTTT; CDR3aa: CASSYPLAELTTNEKLFF; abundance: NA; v_gene: TRBV6-2/TRBV6-3; d_gene: NA; j_gene: TRBJ1-4
CDR3nt: TGCAGTGCTGGCGCGTGGCAGCCCGATGAGCAGTTCTTC; CDR3aa: CSAGAWQPDEQFF; abundance: NA; v_gene: TRBV20-1; d_gene: NA; j_gene: TRBJ2-1
CDR3nt: TGTGCCAGCAGCCCCGGACAGGGGGTGTGGGGACACTCTGGGGCCAACGTCCTGACTTTC; CDR3aa: CASSPGQGVWGHSGANVLTF; abundance: NA; v_gene: TRBV28; d_gene: TRBD1; j_gene: TRBJ2-6
CDR3nt: TGCAGTGCTAGAGATTCCACAGGGGGAAATGAAAAACTGTTTTTT; CDR3aa: CSARDSTGGNEKLFF; abundance: few; v_gene: TRBV20-1; d_gene: TRBD1; j_gene: TRBJ1-4
CDR3nt: TGTGCCAGCAGCTTGGACGGACAGGGGATCGGTGATGGCTACACCTTC; CDR3aa: CASSLDGQGIGDGYTF; abundance: NA; v_gene: TRBV11-3; d_gene: TRBD1; j_gene: TRBJ1-2
CDR3nt: TGCAGTGCTAGGCGCCCAGGGGAAAACACTGAAGCTTTCTTT; CDR3aa: CSARRPGENTEAFF; abundance: many; v_gene: TRBV20-1; d_gene: NA; j_gene: TRBJ1-1
CDR3nt: TGTGCCAGCAGCCGAGGGGCAGCGGGGAAGGGGGCTGAAGCTTTCTTT; CDR3aa: CASSRGAAGKGAEAFF; abundance: NA; v_gene: TRBV5-6; d_gene: NA; j_gene: TRBJ1-1
CDR3nt: TGTGCCAGCATCGGGGGACGGCGCTCCTACGAGCAGTACTTC; CDR3aa: CASIGGRRSYEQYF; abundance: NA; v_gene: TRBV28; d_gene: NA; j_gene: TRBJ2-7
CDR3nt: TGTGCCAGCAGTTTAAATGGGAGCCCTCATCAGCCCCAGCATTTT; CDR3aa: CASSLNGSPHQPQHF; abundance: NA; v_gene: TRBV12-3/TRBV12-4; d_gene: NA; j_gene: TRBJ1-5
CDR3nt: TGTGCCAGCAGTTCGTCCGGGACAGGAAATCAGCCCCAGCATTTT; CDR3aa: CASSSSGTGNQPQHF; abundance: few; v_gene: TRBV28; d_gene: TRBD1; j_gene: TRBJ1-5
CDR3nt: TGTGCCAGCAGCCACCTACTAGCGGAAGTCAATGAGCAGTTCTTC; CDR3aa: CASSHLLAEVNEQFF; abundance: NA; v_gene: TRBV4-2; d_gene: TRBD2; j_gene: TRBJ2-1
CDR3nt: TGTGCCAGTACGGACAGGGAGGCCTATGGCTACACCTTC; CDR3aa: CASTDREAYGYTF; abundance: NA; v_gene: TRBV19; d_gene: TRBD1; j_gene: TRBJ1-2
CDR3nt: TGCAGCGTTGAGGCAGGGCGAAACACCATATATTTT; CDR3aa: CSVEAGRNTIYF; abundance: many; v_gene: TRBV29-1; d_gene: NA; j_gene: TRBJ1-3
CDR3nt: TGCAGTGCTTTTGTGAGTCTAGCCCAGAGCTCCTACAATGAGCAGTTCTTC; CDR3aa: CSAFVSLAQSSYNEQFF; abundance: NA; v_gene: TRBV20-1; d_gene: NA; j_gene: TRBJ2-1
CDR3nt: TGTGCCAGCAGTTTTGGACTGGTTTACGAGCAGTACTTC; CDR3aa: CASSFGLVYEQYF; abundance: many; v_gene: TRBV12-3/TRBV12-4; d_gene: NA; j_gene: TRBJ2-7
CDR3nt: TGCGCCAGCAGCTTGGATCCAAACTACTATGGCTACACCTTC; CDR3aa: CASSLDPNYYGYTF; abundance: few; v_gene: TRBV5-1; d_gene: NA; j_gene: TRBJ1-2
CDR3nt: TGTGCCATCAGTCCGGGGACTAGCGGACCCTACGAGCAGTACTTC; CDR3aa: CAISPGTSGPYEQYF; abundance: NA; v_gene: TRBV10-3; d_gene: TRBD2; j_gene: TRBJ2-7
CDR3nt: TGCGCCAGCAGCCAAGACGGCCGATTGAACACTGAAGCTTTCTTT; CDR3aa: CASSQDGRLNTEAFF; abundance: NA; v_gene: TRBV4-1; d_gene: NA; j_gene: TRBJ1-1
CDR3nt: TGTGCCATCAACAGGGGAACAGATACGCAGTATTTT; CDR3aa: CAINRGTDTQYF; abundance: many; v_gene: TRBV10-3; d_gene: TRBD1; j_gene: TRBJ2-3
CDR3nt: TGTGCCTGGACCCTGACAGGGGTTTTCGATGAGCAGTTCTTC; CDR3aa: CAWTLTGVFDEQFF; abundance: few; v_gene: TRBV30; d_gene: TRBD1; j_gene: TRBJ2-1
CDR3nt: TGTGCCAGTAGGGTAACAGGCGGTAGCAATCAGCCCCAGCATTTT; CDR3aa: CASRVTGGSNQPQHF; abundance: few; v_gene: TRBV19; d_gene: NA; j_gene: TRBJ1-5
CDR3nt: TGTGCCAGCAGCCAACTAGCGGGGGGCTCCTACGAGCAGTACTTC; CDR3aa: CASSQLAGGSYEQYF; abundance: many; v_gene: TRBV4-2; d_gene: TRBD2; j_gene: TRBJ2-7
CDR3nt: TGTGCCAGCAGTGTAACAACTAACTATGGCTACACCTTC; CDR3aa: CASSVTTNYGYTF; abundance: NA; v_gene: TRBV2; d_gene: NA; j_gene: TRBJ1-2
CDR3nt: TGTGCCAGCAGCAACCTTGGACAAGCCTCTGGCTATGGCTACACCTTC; CDR3aa: CASSNLGQASGYGYTF; abundance: few; v_gene: TRBV6-1; d_gene: NA; j_gene: TRBJ1-2
CDR3nt: TGCGCCAGCAGCTCTGTAGATGGCTACACCTTC; CDR3aa: CASSSVDGYTF; abundance: many; v_gene: TRBV5-1; d_gene: NA; j_gene: TRBJ1-2
CDR3nt: TGTGCCACCAGTGATGCCACCGGGGAGCTGTTTTTT; CDR3aa: CATSDATGELFF; abundance: many; v_gene: TRBV24-1; d_gene: NA; j_gene: TRBJ2-2
CDR3nt: TGTGCCAGCAGCTTAGGTAGGAGCGTCTACAATGAGCAGTTCTTC; CDR3aa: CASSLGRSVYNEQFF; abundance: NA; v_gene: TRBV7-9; d_gene: NA; j_gene: TRBJ2-1
CDR3nt: TGTGCCAGCAGTTATTCCGGAGGCGGGGAGCTGTTTTTT; CDR3aa: CASSYSGGGELFF; abundance: few; v_gene: TRBV6-5; d_gene: NA; j_gene: TRBJ2-2
CDR3nt: TGTGCCAGCAGTACAAGGACAGGTAGGGGGGTCTACGAGCAGTACTTC; CDR3aa: CASSTRTGRGVYEQYF; abundance: NA; v_gene: TRBV27; d_gene: NA; j_gene: TRBJ2-7
CDR3nt: TGTGCCACCAGTGACCCCCTTAGCGGGAGGGAGGATGAGCAGTTCTTC; CDR3aa: CATSDPLSGREDEQFF; abundance: NA; v_gene: TRBV24-1; d_gene: TRBD2; j_gene: TRBJ2-1
CDR3nt: TGTGCCAGCTCACTCGGACAGGGGACAAGGAACACTGAAGCTTTCTTT; CDR3aa: CASSLGQGTRNTEAFF; abundance: few; v_gene: TRBV18; d_gene: TRBD1; j_gene: TRBJ1-1
CDR3nt: TGTGCCAGCAGCACCGACGACTCCTACGAGCAGTACTTC; CDR3aa: CASSTDDSYEQYF; abundance: few; v_gene: TRBV7-8; d_gene: NA; j_gene: TRBJ2-7
CDR3nt: TGTGCCAGCAGTGATCCACACGGACAGGGAAACTACGAGCAGTACTTC; CDR3aa: CASSDPHGQGNYEQYF; abundance: NA; v_gene: TRBV25-1; d_gene: TRBD1; j_gene: TRBJ2-7
CDR3nt: TGCAGCGTCTCCCCAGTGGGGAACACTGAAGCTTTCTTT; CDR3aa: CSVSPVGNTEAFF; abundance: few; v_gene: TRBV29-1; d_gene: NA; j_gene: TRBJ1-1
CDR3nt: TGTGCCAGCAGCAAATTAGCGGGCACCTACAATGAGCAGTTCTTC; CDR3aa: CASSKLAGTYNEQFF; abundance: NA; v_gene: TRBV5-6; d_gene: TRBD2; j_gene: TRBJ2-1
CDR3nt: TGTGCCAGCAACTACAATGAGCAGTTCTTC; CDR3aa: CASNYNEQFF; abundance: many; v_gene: TRBV14; d_gene: NA; j_gene: TRBJ2-1
CDR3nt: TGCAGTGCTCCTACGGACAGGGTCAATGAGCAGTTCTTC; CDR3aa: CSAPTDRVNEQFF; abundance: NA; v_gene: TRBV20-1; d_gene: TRBD1; j_gene: TRBJ2-1
CDR3nt: TGTGCCAGCAGTGAGAGACACCAGGAAAAACTGTTTTTT; CDR3aa: CASSERHQEKLFF; abundance: NA; v_gene: TRBV2; d_gene: NA; j_gene: TRBJ1-4
CDR3nt: TGCAGTGTTGAAGGTTCGGGGGGCGCGAGCAATCAGCCCCAGCATTTT; CDR3aa: CSVEGSGGASNQPQHF; abundance: few; v_gene: TRBV20-1; d_gene: NA; j_gene: TRBJ1-5
CDR3nt: TGCGCCAGCAGCTCCGGTACAGGGATCGGCACTGAAGCTTTCTTT; CDR3aa: CASSSGTGIGTEAFF; abundance: NA; v_gene: TRBV5-1; d_gene: NA; j_gene: TRBJ1-1
CDR3nt: TGCGCCAGCAGCCAACATAGCGGGGGCCAAGAGACCCAGTACTTC; CDR3aa: CASSQHSGGQETQYF; abundance: few; v_gene: TRBV4-1; d_gene: TRBD2; j_gene: TRBJ2-5
CDR3nt: TGTGCCACCAGTGGCCGACAGGCGACCGGGGAGCTGTTTTTT; CDR3aa: CATSGRQATGELFF; abundance: few; v_gene: TRBV24-1; d_gene: NA; j_gene: TRBJ2-2
CDR3nt: TGCAGCGTTGTACGTACAGGGACGCATGAGCAGTTCTTC; CDR3aa: CSVVRTGTHEQFF; abundance: NA; v_gene: TRBV29-1; d_gene: NA; j_gene: TRBJ2-1
CDR3nt: TGCAGTGCTAGAGATATAAGGGACTCGGGGCAGTTCTTC; CDR3aa: CSARDIRDSGQFF; abundance: NA; v_gene: TRBV20-1; d_gene: NA; j_gene: TRBJ2-1
CDR3nt: TGTGCCAGTAGTATACGGGGGAGGCACGAAGAGACCCAGTACTTC; CDR3aa: CASSIRGRHEETQYF; abundance: NA; v_gene: TRBV19; d_gene: NA; j_gene: TRBJ2-5
CDR3nt: TGTGCCAGCAGTGCCCGGGCGGGGGAAGGCTACACCTTC; CDR3aa: CASSARAGEGYTF; abundance: NA; v_gene: TRBV27; d_gene: NA; j_gene: TRBJ1-2
CDR3nt: TGTGCCAGCAGCAGAGGGACTAGCGGATCTTACGAGCAGTACTTC; CDR3aa: CASSRGTSGSYEQYF; abundance: many; v_gene: TRBV7-2; d_gene: TRBD2; j_gene: TRBJ2-7
CDR3nt: TGCGCCAGCAGCCCCAACACCGCGGGAGGCTACAATGAGCAGTTCTTC; CDR3aa: CASSPNTAGGYNEQFF; abundance: NA; v_gene: TRBV4-1; d_gene: TRBD2; j_gene: TRBJ2-1
CDR3nt: TGTGCCAGCAGCTTACCGTTTTCCCCCGGGGAGCTGTTTTTT; CDR3aa: CASSLPFSPGELFF; abundance: NA; v_gene: TRBV7-2; d_gene: NA; j_gene: TRBJ2-2